This entry lists 32 T cell receptor beta chains sequenced from one sample in a study of blood T cell repertoires in COVID-19 (dated by TCRdb to 2018 to 2021). The library was produced with the immunoSEQ multiplex PCR assay. Held by TCRdb, this immuneACCESS table contains in-frame sequences only and omits some clones. Under half of the omission traces to an unresolved V gene where checked; the cause of the rest is unknown. This sample lists about 82,000 clones; around 72% were detected once. The ten largest clones take up roughly 2.6% of the sample. Sequencing used peripheral blood. These receptors all stem from a human donor with acute or convalescent COVID-19. The donor label of this sample is uncertain.

The chain is built from TRBV6-6 and TRBJ2-7; 8 nucleotides agree with TRBD1. V trimming: 6 bases; J trimming: 4 bases; junction bases outside the gene matches: 11. The CDR3 has 15 amino acids. Germline CDR1 reads MNHNY; CDR2 reads SVGAGI (reference sequence). CDR3 amino acids: CASSKQGQGEYEQYF. CDR3 nucleotide sequence: TGTGCCAGCAGCAAACAAGGACAGGGTGAATACGAGCAGTACTTC.

The rearrangement uses TRBV28 and TRBJ1-4; D ambiguous. The CDR3 is 15 amino acids. CDR1 and CDR2 (germline): MDHEN, SYDVKM. Trimming removed 5 bases from V and 8 bases from J, with 18 bases in between. This chain's CDR3 is CASSPRVGILEKLFF. The DNA of the CDR3 is TGTGCCAGCAGTCCCCGGGTTGGCATCTTAGAAAAACTGTTTTTT.

The chain links TRBV19 to TRBJ2-2, with D unclear. In germline, CDR1 is LNHDA, CDR2 SQIVND (reference sequence). The CDR3 contains 13 residues. V was cut by 0 bases and J by 5 bases, with 4 bases left in between. The CDR3 DNA reads as TGTGCCAGTAGTATAGACGGGACCGGGGAGCTGTTTTTT. This codes for CASSIDGTGELFF.

The CDR3 is CASSLSWQGGSNEKLFF. The CDR3 DNA sequence: TGCGCCAGCAGCTTGTCATGGCAGGGGGGAAGTAATGAAAAACTGTTTTTT. This sequence joins TRBV5-1 and TRBJ1-4, with 7 bases aligning to TRBD1. V shed 1 base and J 4 bases; nucleotides not matched to a gene: 10. CDR1 SGHRS and CDR2 YFSETQ come from the germline V gene. The CDR3 has 17 residues.

This clone was detected only once. The CDR3 coding sequence is TGTGCCAGCAGCTTCGGGGAAGAGCAGTTCTTC. It translates to CASSFGEEQFF. The V and J genes are TRBV11-3 and TRBJ2-1; D is perhaps TRBD2 (5 bases). CDR1 is SGHNT and CDR2 is YENEEA in the germline V gene. This CDR3 region has 11 residues. Trimming cost V 3 bases and J 10 bases, with 7 bases left between them.

This chain links TRBV10-3 with TRBJ1-5; a weak D match, TRBD1 (5 bases). V was clipped by 8 bases and J by 9 bases, with 17 bases between them. Germline loops: CDR1 ENHRY, CDR2 SYGVKD. This CDR3 is built from 13 residues. The CDR3 sequence is CAIGGEHGAPQHF. The CDR3 DNA sequence: TGTGCCATCGGGGGGGAGCACGGGGCGCCCCAGCATTTT.

This clone was counted once. The J gene is TRBJ2-2, the V gene TRBV5-1; TRBD2 matches 7 bases. Germline V gene lookup returns CDR1 SGHRS and CDR2 YFSETQ. V gave up 4 bases and J gave up 6 bases; unmatched junction bases: 9. This CDR3 spans 15 amino acids. CDR3 DNA: TGCGCCAGCAGCCCACGACTAGCTGGGGCCGGGGAGCTGTTTTTT. Translating it yields CASSPRLAGAGELFF.

The chain carries TRBV7-2 and TRBJ1-1; D might be TRBD1 (6 bases). The CDR3 covers 16 residues. The ends were cut back, 4 bases at V and 11 bases at J, with 26 bases in the middle. Germline CDR1 and CDR2: SGHTA and FQGNSA. The CDR3 region is CASSSLRTGTPRRAFF. The DNA of the CDR3 is TGTGCCAGCAGCTCTTTAAGGACCGGGACACCCCGGCGCGCTTTCTTT. The entire variable domain, with the rest obtained from reference TRBV7-2 and TRBJ1-1, is as follows: GAGVSQSPSNKVTEKGKDVELRCDPISGHTALYWYRQSLGQGLEFLIYFQGNSAPDKSGLPSDRFSAERTGGSVSTLTIQRTQQEDSAVYLCASSSLRTGTPRRAFFGQGTRLTVV.

This clone was detected only once. The V and J genes are TRBV7-6 and TRBJ2-1, with 10 nucleotides matching TRBD2. The CDR3 length is 15 residues. The junction had 3 bases not matched to a gene; V was cut back by 1 base and J by 6 bases. Germline V gene sequence: CDR1 SGHVS, CDR2 FNYEAQ. CDR3 nucleotide sequence: TGTGCCAGCAGCTTAGTTCCTAGCGGGAGCAATGAGCAGTTCTTC. Protein: CASSLVPSGSNEQFF.

The chain carries TRBV24-1 and TRBJ1-3; D perhaps matches TRBD1 (5 bases). Trimming shortened V by 5 bases and J by 1 base, and 8 bases separated the two germline ends. There are 14 residues in the CDR3. Germline lookup yields CDR1 KGHDR and CDR2 SFDVKD. The CDR3 reads CATSAAGSGNTIYF. As DNA, the CDR3 is TGTGCCACCAGTGCGGCAGGGTCTGGAAACACCATATATTTT.

The rearrangement joins TRBV2 to TRBJ2-3; D perhaps matches TRBD2 (6 bases). The germline V gene encodes CDR1 SNHLY and CDR2 FYNNEI. The CDR3 spans 15 residues. V lost 2 bases and J 4 bases, leaving 13 bases between the germline ends. The CDR3 DNA is TGTGCCAGCAGTGAATCGGGGGTCGGTGCAGATACGCAGTATTTT. This codes for CASSESGVGADTQYF.

In this sample, this clone turned up a few times. The chain is built from TRBV7-9 and TRBJ1-3; D is uncertain. CDR3 length: 14 amino acids. Trimming removed 2 bases from V and 2 bases from J, with 7 bases in between. Per germline, CDR1 SEHNR and CDR2 FQNEAQ (reference sequence). This chain's CDR3 is CASSLTGTGNTIYF. The CDR3 coding sequence is TGTGCCAGCAGCTTAACCGGGACTGGAAACACCATATATTTT.

The rearrangement links TRBV27 to TRBJ2-6; no clear D gene. Germline V gene sequence: CDR1 MNHEY, CDR2 SMNVEV (reference sequence). The CDR3 has 18 amino acids. V gave up 4 bases and J gave up 2 bases, with 18 bases separating them. CDR3 nucleotides: TGTGCCAGCAGTTCCGTCCTCTACAGCAAGGCTGGGGCCAACGTCCTGACTTTC. This sequence encodes CASSSVLYSKAGANVLTF.

This chain links TRBV5-1 with TRBJ2-2; possibly TRBD2 for D (5 bases). The V end was cut by 2 bases, the J end by 6 bases, with 8 bases between. Germline CDR1 is SGHRS and CDR2 is YFSETQ. The CDR3 is 13 residues long. CDR3 coding DNA: TGCGCCAGCAGCTTTGACGGGGCCGGGGAGCTGTTTTTT. This codes for CASSFDGAGELFF.

This clone was seen ten or more times. Other nucleotide sequences from this sample produce the same CDR3. V usage is TRBV18 and J usage is TRBJ1-5; D might be TRBD1 (6 bases). V lost 3 bases, J lost 8 bases, and 11 bases lay in between. Per the germline V gene, CDR1 is KGHSH and CDR2 is LQKENI. This CDR3 region has 13 residues. The CDR3 coding sequence is TGTGCCAGCTCACCGGGACACAGGGAGCCCCAGCATTTT. It encodes CASSPGHREPQHF. Full variable domain (rest looked up from reference TRBV18 and TRBJ1-5): NAGVMQNPRHLVRRRGQEARLRCSPMKGHSHVYWYRQLPEEGLKFMVYLQKENIIDESGMPKERFSAEFPKEGPSILRIQQVVRGDSAAYFCASSPGHREPQHFGDGTRLSIL.

This clone showed up just a few times. The chain couples TRBV7-2 to TRBJ2-5; the D gene is possibly TRBD1 (5 bases). Germline V gene data show CDR1 as SGHTA and CDR2 as FQGNSA. V gave up 4 bases and J gave up 9 bases, with 15 bases separating them. There are 13 residues in the CDR3. This CDR3 is CASSSPPIQAQYF. CDR3 nucleotide sequence: TGTGCCAGCAGCTCACCCCCCATACAGGCCCAGTACTTC.

The V call is TRBV15, the J call TRBJ1-5, with D unresolved. Germline V gene data show CDR1 as LNHNV and CDR2 as YYDKDF (reference sequence). The V end was cut by 0 bases, the J end by 7 bases, with 4 bases between. This CDR3 is 12 amino acids long. The DNA for the CDR3 is TGTGCCACCAGCAGAGATCAGCAGCCCCAGCATTTT. As protein: CATSRDQQPQHF.

The chain couples TRBV4-2 to TRBJ2-7, with 9 bases lining up with TRBD2. Unmatched junction bases numbered 7, after V lost 4 bases and J lost 0 bases. The germline V gene has CDR1 LGHNA and CDR2 YNFKEQ. The CDR3 length is 16 residues. DNA for the CDR3: TGTGCCAGCAGCCCTAGGGCTAGCGGGAACTCCTACGAGCAGTACTTC. This sequence encodes CASSPRASGNSYEQYF.

The J gene is TRBJ2-5, the V gene TRBV9, with 8 bases lining up with TRBD2. The CDR3 runs to 15 residues. Germline values: CDR1 SGDLS, CDR2 YYNGEE. Trimming took 0 bases from V and 6 from J; bases not matched to a gene: 7. CDR3 loop: CASSVAGLVTKTQYF. The CDR3 region has the DNA TGTGCCAGCAGCGTAGCGGGACTAGTTACGAAGACCCAGTACTTC.

The chain has TRBV19 and TRBJ1-5; 8 bases line up with TRBD1. From germline, CDR1 is LNHDA and CDR2 SQIVND (reference sequence). The CDR3 consists of 14 residues. Germline trimming cut 6 bases from V and 3 bases from J; bases unmatched to any gene: 4. CDR3 in DNA: TGTGCCAGTAGAAGGGACAGGAACAATCAGCCCCAGCATTTT. It specifies CASRRDRNNQPQHF.

The chain employs TRBV12-3 or TRBV12-4 and TRBJ2-1; D is possibly TRBD2 (6 bases). With 0 bases removed from V and 11 bases from J, the gap between germline ends came to 11 bases. There are 13 residues in the CDR3. The CDR3, as DNA: TGTGCCAGCAGTTTAGCGCGGGACTCCCAGCAGTTCTTC. Its protein is CASSLARDSQQFF.

This clone was found once. V and J are TRBV28 and TRBJ1-1; D unresolved. The V end was cut by 7 bases, the J end by 0 bases, with 12 bases between. In germline, CDR1 is MDHEN, CDR2 SYDVKM. The CDR3 extends over 14 amino acids. In nucleotides, the CDR3 is TGTGCCAGCAATCGGGTGAGCATGAACACTGAAGCTTTCTTT. Amino acid sequence: CASNRVSMNTEAFF.

This chain joins TRBV19 and TRBJ1-5; tentative D call: TRBD1 (6 bases). Germline V CDR1 and CDR2: LNHDA, SQIVND (reference sequence). The CDR3 extends over 14 amino acids. With 1 base removed from V and 7 bases from J, the gap between germline ends came to 11 bases. The CDR3 spells CASSIAGGAQPQHF. The DNA for the CDR3 is TGTGCCAGTAGTATAGCCGGGGGGGCACAGCCCCAGCATTTT. Combining the CDR3 with reference TRBV19 and TRBJ1-5 gives the whole variable domain DGGITQSPKYLFRKEGQNVTLSCEQNLNHDAMYWYRQDPGQGLRLIYYSQIVNDFQKGDIAEGYSVSREKKESFPLTVTSAQKNPTAFYLCASSIAGGAQPQHFGDGTRLSIL.

V and J are TRBV5-1 and TRBJ2-3; D perhaps matches TRBD2 (6 bases). Germline values: CDR1 SGHRS, CDR2 YFSETQ. V gave up 3 bases and J gave up 1 base, with 9 bases separating them. This CDR3 comprises 14 residues. The CDR3: CASSSGERTDTQYF. For the CDR3, the DNA is TGCGCCAGCAGCTCGGGGGAACGCACAGATACGCAGTATTTT.

CDR3 nucleotides: TGTGCCAGCAGTTTAGCGAGCTACGAGCAGTACTTC. It encodes CASSLASYEQYF. V gene TRBV28 combines with J gene TRBJ2-7; D not resolved. The V gene lost 2 bases and the J gene lost 3 bases, with 5 bases spanning the gap. CDR1 is MDHEN and CDR2 is SYDVKM in the germline V gene. The CDR3 totals 12 residues.

This chain uses TRBV5-8 with TRBJ1-5, with 8 bases lining up with TRBD1. The CDR3 loop spans 15 amino acids. Germline V CDR1 and CDR2: SGHTS, YDEGEE. Trimming at V came to 0 bases and at J to 5 bases, leaving 4 bases not matched to a gene. The CDR3 bases are TGTGCCAGCAGCTTGGAAAGGACAGGGTATCAGCCCCAGCATTTT. This codes for CASSLERTGYQPQHF.

J is TRBJ2-1 and V is TRBV28; 8 nucleotides line up with TRBD1. V lost 6 bases, J lost 8 bases, and 9 bases stayed unmatched. This CDR3 spans 14 amino acids. Per the germline V gene, CDR1 is MDHEN and CDR2 is SYDVKM. CDR3 sequence (DNA): TGTGCCAGCAGCCACAGGGGGGAGCGCGATGAGCAGTTCTTC. Its protein is CASSHRGERDEQFF.

J is TRBJ2-2 and V is TRBV6-2 or TRBV6-3; perhaps TRBD1 as D (5 bases). Trimming took 5 bases from V and 0 from J, leaving 13 bases between them. This CDR3 region has 16 residues. The germline gives CDR1 MNHEY, CDR2 SVGEGT. In DNA, the CDR3 is TGTGCCAGCAGTCAAGACAGCCCCGCGAACACCGGGGAGCTGTTTTTT. Its translation is CASSQDSPANTGELFF.

As for this clone: Other DNA sequences in the sample encode the same CDR3. The genes are TRBV6-5 and TRBJ1-1; unclear D gene. This CDR3 comprises 13 residues. V lost 0 bases and J lost 2, with 4 bases in between. Germline values: CDR1 MNHEY, CDR2 SVGAGI. DNA of the CDR3: TGTGCCAGCAGTTACTCCAGAAACACTGAAGCTTTCTTT. Protein sequence: CASSYSRNTEAFF.

This rearrangement joins TRBV30 to TRBJ1-2; TRBD1 aligns across 7 bases. CDR1 and CDR2 (germline): GTSNPN, SVGIG (reference sequence). The trim removed 2 bases at V and 6 bases at J, leaving 6 bases unmatched. The CDR3 totals 13 residues. The CDR3 loop reads CAWSLGRGDGYTF. CDR3 DNA sequence: TGTGCCTGGAGTCTCGGCAGGGGGGATGGCTACACCTTC.

V gene TRBV7-6 combines with J gene TRBJ2-1, with 9 bases lining up with TRBD1. CDR1 is SGHVS and CDR2 is FNYEAQ in the germline V gene. This CDR3 region has 15 residues. With V trimmed by 5 bases and J by 4 bases, 6 bases remained unmatched. CDR3 coding DNA: TGTGCCAGCAGCGAGGGGACAGGGCTATACAATGAGCAGTTCTTC. Protein sequence: CASSEGTGLYNEQFF.

This chain uses TRBV28 with TRBJ1-2; no clear D gene. This CDR3 contains 15 residues. Germline lookup yields CDR1 MDHEN and CDR2 SYDVKM. V lost 6 bases to trimming and J lost 8 bases, with 22 bases between them. The CDR3 DNA is TGTGCCAGCAGCCCCCTCAGCCCTCTCGGGGTCGGCTACACCTTC. As protein: CASSPLSPLGVGYTF.